This T cell receptor beta chain was found in a study of cytomegalovirus exposure and HLA in healthy donors. CDR1 is MNHEY and CDR2 is SVGAGI in the germline V gene. The V and J ends lost 2 bases and 6 bases, in that order; junction bases with no gene match: 9. The CDR3 spans 16 residues. A multiplex PCR was run with 60 Vbeta primers and 13 Jbeta primers. The protocol was immunoSEQ multiplex PCR, while the TCRdb copy is restricted to in-frame clones and leaves out a portion. The sample contains 150,000 to 200,000 clones, roughly 80% of which appear only once. The TCR sequence derives from a woman aged 40-49 years in good health and CMV-seronegative. Sequencing input: PBMCs. The chain recombines TRBV6-5 with TRBJ2-5, with 10 bases lining up with TRBD1. CDR3 in amino acids: CASSYGGQGSPKTQYF. DNA for the CDR3: TGTGCCAGCAGTTACGGGGGACAGGGGTCTCCGAAGACCCAGTACTTC.